The text below deals with one T cell receptor beta chain. This clone was counted a single time. The antigen it recognizes is unknown. The record has no base qualities; no much larger clone is one base away. The donors belonged to the validation cohort of roughly 120 subjects, which was separate from the roughly 680-subject first cohort. The data belong to a study of cytomegalovirus exposure and HLA in healthy donors (dated by TCRdb to about 2017). Notes on the research overall: According to a later analysis, one platform produced both the 110 or so validation repertoires and the approximately 600 repertoires of the first cohort. The aim of the study was to test whether cataloging public T cell receptors could identify signatures of past pathogen exposure. In addition to the first cohort of 666 subjects, a separate validation cohort of 120 different subjects was used. To predict cytomegalovirus infection status, the study brought together high-throughput TCR immunosequencing, statistical association of individual TCRs with disease status, and machine learning. Study-wide findings and limitations: Across donors, most TCR sequences were observed very rarely, whereas some public TCRs were present in many individuals. The authors suggested that the approach could potentially be generalized to other disease states and immunological phenotypes. Three of the identified cytomegalovirus-associated TCR beta chains were confirmed in vitro to be specific for cytomegalovirus antigens. The classifier was reported to diagnose cytomegalovirus status with high specificity and sensitivity in both the original cohort and the validation cohort. A total of fewer than 200 TCR beta chains were listed by the study as associated with cytomegalovirus. Subsequent analysis determined that TCRs grouped into clusters in the first cohort also showed a tendency toward co-occurrence across the 120 validation repertoires, and roughly 95% of cluster scores exceeded 0. A later analysis had no HLA typing for the validation cohort, so co-occurrence there was scored across all 120 or so repertoires.

There are 14 amino acids in the CDR3, from cysteine to phenylalanine inclusive. Left in the record is the CDR3 DNA by itself, 42 bases read in frame from the first base. CDR1 is given as SGHAT and CDR2 as FQDESV, both from the germline V gene (reference sequence). V is trimmed back by 6 bases and J by 8 bases, and the junction contains 10 bases that no gene match accounts for. Library preparation was by the immunoSEQ multiplex PCR assay. In the source study's methods: A statistical classification framework was developed to diagnose cytomegalovirus status using the catalog of TCR beta chain sequences. TCRdb limited this immuneACCESS table to in-frame rearrangements with V and J called. A share of clones is missing; checked studies link under half to unresolved V genes, and the rest is unexplained. The DNA gave D and trimming, while V, J and clone size come from that table. Across this sample there are about 49,000 clones, with roughly 92% seen only once. The ten largest clonotypes hold almost 1.5% of the sample.

This chain joins TRBV11-1 to TRBJ2-1; 7 junctional bases match TRBD2. This sequence was found in a young man in good health and CMV-seronegative. Material: PBMCs. The CDR3 protein is CASSLTREKHEQFF. In nucleotides, the sequence is TGTGCCAGCAGTCTTACGCGGGAGAAACATGAGCAGTTCTTC.